Shown below are 32 T cell receptor beta chains from a single sample sequenced in a study of T cell repertoires in breast cancer. Primers covering all TCR V genes were used in emulsion RT-PCR on CD8+ T cells. Unpaired genes were suppressed by blocking oligonucleotides during a second nested PCR. MiXCR was run by TCRdb on the emulsion pairing reads, yielding one entry per CDR3 protein. The sample records roughly 40,000 distinct CDR3 sequences, under 50% being singletons. The specimen sequenced was CD8+ T cells. The receptors come from a pool of human donors with breast cancer or a healthy control (not recorded which).

There are a few counts of this clonotype. The chain recombines TRBV5-1 with TRBJ2-3, with no clear D. V was cut by 6 bases and J by 1 base, with 15 bases left in between. Looked up from germline, CDR1 is SGHRS and CDR2 is YFSETQ. This CDR3 spans 15 amino acids. The CDR3 region is CASKMTTRGTDTQYF. CDR3 in DNA: TGCGCCAGCAAGATGACCACCCGGGGCACAGATACGCAGTATTTT. Looking up the rest from reference TRBV5-1 and TRBJ2-3 gives the full variable domain: KAGVTQTPRYLIKTRGQQVTLSCSPISGHRSVSWYQQTPGQGLQFLFEYFSETQRNKGNFPGRFSGRQFSNSRSEMNVSTLELGDSALYLCASKMTTRGTDTQYFGPGTRLTVL.

V and J are TRBV6-1 and TRBJ1-1; D is undetermined. This CDR3 has 16 residues. The ends were cut back, 5 bases at V and 3 bases at J, with 19 bases in the middle. The germline gives CDR1 MNHNS, CDR2 SASEGT. The CDR3 region has the DNA TGTGCCAGCAGTCTTTGTTCTCAGACCCCGGACACTGAAGCTTTCTTT. It encodes CASSLCSQTPDTEAFF.

This chain uses TRBV18 with TRBJ2-5; D is perhaps TRBD1 or TRBD2 (5 bases each). V shed 1 base and J shed 1 base, with 7 bases lying between them. Germline CDR1 KGHSH, CDR2 LQKENI. The length of the CDR3 is 14 residues. The CDR3 is CASSPLGTQETQYF. CDR3 in DNA: TGTGCCAGCTCACCACTCGGGACCCAAGAGACCCAGTACTTC.

The CDR3 protein is CSGKREAGGEQYF. Here the CDR3 DNA reads TGCAGTGGGAAGCGGGAGGCTGGCGGCGAGCAGTACTTC. The J gene is TRBJ2-7, the V gene TRBV20-1; 9 bases match TRBD2. Germline loops: CDR1 DFQATT, CDR2 SNEGSKA (reference sequence). The CDR3 contains 13 residues. V lost 7 bases to trimming and J lost 6 bases; unmatched junction nucleotides: 10.

The table lists this clonotype with many counts. This chain joins TRBV20-1 and TRBJ2-3, with TRBD2 matching over 8 bases. V was pared by 7 bases and J by 1 base, with 4 bases of the junction left unmatched. CDR1 DFQATT and CDR2 SNEGSKA come from the germline V gene (reference sequence). The CDR3 runs 13 residues. The CDR3 DNA follows: TGCAGTGGTGAGACTAGCGGCACAGATACGCAGTATTTT. Amino acids: CSGETSGTDTQYF.

This chain connects TRBV11-2 to TRBJ2-5; D gene uncertain. The V gene's germline CDR1 is SGHAT and CDR2 FQNNGV. The CDR3 is 12 amino acids. V shed 5 bases and J shed 5 bases, with 9 bases lying between them. CDR3 protein: CASSTFWETQYF. CDR3 coding DNA: TGTGCCAGCAGCACGTTTTGGGAGACCCAGTACTTC.

This chain connects TRBV29-1 to TRBJ2-3, with D possibly called TRBD1 or TRBD2 (5 bases each). The germline CDR1 and CDR2 sequences are SQVTM and ANQGSEA. The CDR3 extends over 15 amino acids. Trimming pared 5 bases from V and 0 bases from J, leaving 15 bases between. The CDR3 region has the DNA TGCAGCGTTCCGGGGCCCCAAATTAGCACAGATACGCAGTATTTT. As protein: CSVPGPQISTDTQYF.

This clonotype was detected only once. J is TRBJ1-4 and V is TRBV2, with D possibly being TRBD1 (5 bases). Germline lookup yields CDR1 SNHLY and CDR2 FYNNEI. The length of the CDR3 is 15 residues. Trimming shortened V by 6 bases and J by 7 bases, and 18 bases separated the two germline ends. CDR3 nucleotides: TGTGCCAGCAGCGACCGGGGCAGGGAGGCTGAAAAACTGTTTTTT. Its translation is CASSDRGREAEKLFF. Full variable domain (remainder filled in from reference TRBV2 and TRBJ1-4): EPEVTQTPSHQVTQMGQEVILRCVPISNHLYFYWYRQILGQKVEFLVSFYNNEISEKSEIFDDQFSVERPDGSNFTLKIRSTKLEDSAMYFCASSDRGREAEKLFFGSGTQLSVL.

This clonotype appeared a few times. The V gene is TRBV4-2, the J gene TRBJ1-6; 7 bases line up with TRBD1. The V gene end was trimmed by 1 base and the J gene end by 3 bases; junction bases not matched to a gene: 3. This CDR3 is built from 16 residues. Germline V lookup: CDR1 LGHNA, CDR2 YNFKEQ. In DNA, the CDR3 is TGTGCCAGCAGCCAAGGGGACAGCAGCTATAATTCACCCCTCCACTTT. Translated: CASSQGDSSYNSPLHF.

In its sample, this clonotype was seen a few times. The chain combines TRBV2 with TRBJ2-7, with 9 bases identical to TRBD2. The germline CDR1 and CDR2 sequences are SNHLY and FYNNEI. The CDR3 is 15 residues long. V lost 6 bases, J lost 2 bases, and 8 bases stayed unmatched. For the CDR3, the DNA is TGTGCCAGCAGGGCCTTAGCGGGGGCCGCCTACGAGCAGTACTTC. Translated: CASRALAGAAYEQYF.

There are many counts of this clonotype. The chain joins TRBV6-1 to TRBJ2-1; 11 bases line up with TRBD2. The CDR3 runs 15 residues. V dropped 9 bases and J dropped 7; count of bases not matched to a gene: 11. Germline V gene data show CDR1 as MNHNS and CDR2 as SASEGT. CDR3 in amino acids: CASGRVLAGGNEQFF. CDR3 DNA: TGTGCCAGTGGGAGAGTGCTAGCGGGGGGAAATGAGCAGTTCTTC.

The CDR3 loop is CASSEPVRQGAHGYTF. As DNA, the CDR3 is TGTGCCAGCAGTGAACCGGTCAGACAGGGGGCCCATGGCTACACCTTC. This chain links TRBV2 with TRBJ1-2, with 10 positions matching TRBD1. Germline values: CDR1 SNHLY, CDR2 FYNNEI. The CDR3 is 16 amino acids. V trimming: 2 bases; J trimming: 6 bases; junction bases outside the gene matches: 9.

The genes are TRBV3-1 and TRBJ1-5; D perhaps matches TRBD1 (6 bases). Deletions cut 5 bases from V and 5 bases from J, with 13 bases between. The germline CDR1 and CDR2 sequences are LGHDT and YNNKEL (reference sequence). This CDR3 has 14 amino acids. This CDR3 reads CASSGRPGDQPQHF. DNA for the CDR3: TGTGCCAGCAGCGGGCGACCAGGGGATCAGCCCCAGCATTTT.

The CDR3 sequence: CASSELAGGHNEQFF. The CDR3 DNA follows: TGTGCCAGCAGTGAACTAGCGGGAGGGCACAATGAGCAGTTCTTC. The chain recombines TRBV6-4 with TRBJ2-1, with TRBD2 matching 13 bases. The junction had 1 base not matched to a gene; V was cut back by 3 bases and J by 5 bases. Germline V CDR1 and CDR2: MRHNA, SNTAGT. This CDR3 spans 15 amino acids.

This chain joins TRBV7-2 and TRBJ2-1, with D possibly being TRBD2 (5 bases). The ends were cut back, 2 bases at V and 9 bases at J, with 8 bases in the middle. Germline V gene data show CDR1 as SGHTA and CDR2 as FQGNSA. The CDR3 is 12 amino acids. The CDR3 protein is CASSLPAGEQFF. The CDR3 DNA reads TGTGCCAGCAGCTTACCGGCGGGTGAGCAGTTCTTC.

V and J are TRBV20-1 and TRBJ1-1; D not resolved. The germline V and J ends were trimmed by 7 bases and 3 bases, with 3 bases remaining between them. Germline V gene lookup returns CDR1 DFQATT and CDR2 SNEGSKA (reference sequence). The CDR3 is 9 residues long. The CDR3 is CSVDTEAFF. CDR3 coding DNA: TGCAGTGTCGACACTGAAGCTTTCTTT.

The chain combines TRBV14 with TRBJ2-3; D is tentatively TRBD1 or TRBD2 (5 bases each). Germline V gives CDR1 SGHDN, CDR2 FVKESK. The V end lost 1 base, the J end lost 14 bases, and 13 bases lay between the germline ends. CDR3 size: 12 residues. The CDR3 nucleotides read TGTGCCAGCAGCCAAGGAGGGGCAGCTCGGTATTTT. Encoded protein: CASSQGGAARYF.

Concerning this clonotype: A clone one base away is much larger, so this may be a read error. The V gene is TRBV29-1, the J gene TRBJ1-4, with 11 bases fitting TRBD1. CDR3 size: 14 residues. J was trimmed by 3 bases and V by 6 bases; bases with no gene match: 3. Per germline, CDR1 SQVTM and CDR2 ANQGSEA. The CDR3 DNA reads TGCAGCGTGGGGACAGGGGGAGCTAATGAAAAACTGTTTTTT. Protein sequence: CSVGTGGANEKLFF.

This clonotype was found a few times. J is TRBJ2-3 and V is TRBV28; 16 nucleotides line up with TRBD2. Germline CDR1 and CDR2: MDHEN and SYDVKM. The CDR3 consists of 16 residues. Losses at the gene ends were 6 bases for V and 0 bases for J; bases not matched to a gene: 0. The chain's CDR3 is CASRGLAGGSTDTQYF. The DNA for the CDR3 is TGTGCCAGCAGGGGACTAGCGGGGGGGAGCACAGATACGCAGTATTTT.

In its sample, this clonotype was seen a few times. The genes are TRBV6-1 and TRBJ2-1, with no clear D. The CDR3 spans 13 residues. Trimming took 6 bases from V and 0 from J, leaving 6 bases between them. CDR1 is MNHNS, CDR2 SASEGT, per germline. The CDR3 bases are TGTGCCAGCAGCTTGAACTCCTACAATGAGCAGTTCTTC. This gives the protein CASSLNSYNEQFF.

Ten or more counts support this clonotype. This rearrangement joins TRBV6-2 or TRBV6-3 to TRBJ2-1; D possibly corresponds to TRBD2 (5 bases). CDR1 MNHEY and CDR2 SVGEGT come from the germline V gene. Trimming cost V 5 bases and J 8 bases, with 10 bases left between them. CDR3 length: 12 residues. The CDR3 DNA reads TGTGCCAGCAGTGGACTGGGCGATGAGCAGTTCTTC. Translated, it gives CASSGLGDEQFF.

Remarks on this clonotype: One base away lies a much larger clone, so this may be a sequencing read error. The rearrangement uses TRBV20-1 and TRBJ1-1, with D possibly being TRBD1 (5 bases). The CDR3 loop spans 14 amino acids. Germline V lookup: CDR1 DFQATT, CDR2 SNEGSKA (reference sequence). CDR3 sequence (DNA): TGCAGTACTAGAGATGCGGGACGGGCCACTGAAGCTTTCTTT. This sequence encodes CSTRDAGRATEAFF.

V and J are TRBV7-3 and TRBJ2-1; TRBD2 agrees at 10 bases. The CDR3 has 13 residues. Germline V lookup: CDR1 SGHTA, CDR2 FQGTGA. V was clipped by 5 bases and J by 10 bases; unmatched bases: 5. CDR3 in DNA: TGTGCCAGCAGCAGCAGCGGGGGGGGAGAGCAGTTCTTC. Translated, it gives CASSSSGGGEQFF.

V gene TRBV11-2 combines with J gene TRBJ2-3, with 7 bases fitting TRBD2. This CDR3 has 16 residues. Looked up from germline, CDR1 is SGHAT and CDR2 is FQNNGV. J lost 3 bases, V lost 2 bases, and 8 bases had no gene match. The CDR3 protein is CASSLRAGEETDTQYF. The CDR3 DNA follows: TGTGCCAGCAGCTTAAGGGCGGGAGAAGAAACAGATACGCAGTATTTT.

The chain has TRBV12-3 or TRBV12-4 and TRBJ2-2, with D perhaps TRBD2 (5 bases). This CDR3 spans 13 amino acids. V lost 3 bases to trimming and J lost 3 bases, with 5 bases between them. CDR3 loop: CASSFGDTGELFF. For the CDR3, the DNA is TGTGCCAGCAGTTTCGGGGACACCGGGGAGCTGTTTTTT.

The rearrangement links TRBV4-1 to TRBJ1-6, with a possible D match to TRBD1 (5 bases). The germline CDR1 and CDR2 sequences are MGHRA and YSYEKL. CDR3 length equals 18 residues. V lost 0 bases and J lost 2, with 14 bases in between. The CDR3 is CASSQEIGAFPYNSPLHF. The CDR3 bases are TGCGCCAGCAGCCAAGAAATAGGGGCTTTCCCCTATAATTCACCCCTCCACTTT.

The chain links TRBV4-1 to TRBJ2-1; D is ambiguous. This CDR3 has 17 residues. CDR1 is MGHRA, CDR2 YSYEKL, per germline. Trimming stripped 1 base from V and 0 bases from J, with 13 bases between. The chain's CDR3 is CASSQAPEASSYNEQFF. The CDR3 nucleotides read TGCGCCAGCAGCCAAGCCCCTGAGGCAAGCTCCTACAATGAGCAGTTCTTC.

This clonotype has at least ten counts. This chain connects TRBV28 to TRBJ1-1, with no clear D. V lost 6 bases and J 10 bases, leaving 18 bases between the germline ends. The CDR3 totals 13 residues. The V gene's germline CDR1 is MDHEN and CDR2 SYDVKM. CDR3 in amino acids: CASSRLGDPGAFF. CDR3 in DNA: TGTGCCAGCAGCCGCCTCGGGGATCCAGGAGCTTTCTTT.

This clonotype has more than one count but fewer than ten. The gene calls are TRBV6-1 and TRBJ2-1; no definite D call. Trimming took off 10 bases at V and 0 bases at J, with 19 bases between the two ends. The CDR3 runs 16 residues. Germline loops: CDR1 MNHNS, CDR2 SASEGT. DNA of the CDR3: TGTGCCACTCCGAAGAGAGACTTATCCTCCTACAATGAGCAGTTCTTC. As protein: CATPKRDLSSYNEQFF.

The chain employs TRBV6-4 and TRBJ2-6, with no clear D. This CDR3 has 16 residues. Trimming removed 1 base at V and 2 bases at J, with 9 bases between. CDR1 MRHNA and CDR2 SNTAGT come from the germline V gene. CDR3 DNA sequence: TGTGCCAGCAGTGACTTGTCTGGCACTGGGGCCAACGTCCTGACTTTC. Protein sequence: CASSDLSGTGANVLTF.

The chain uses TRBV14 and TRBJ2-1; possible D gene TRBD1, 5 bases. Germline-derived CDR1 and CDR2 are SGHDN and FVKESK. Trimming stripped 6 bases from V and 0 bases from J, with 12 bases between. The CDR3 has 15 amino acids. CDR3 coding DNA: TGTGCCAGCAGTTCGCTCGACAGCTCCTACAATGAGCAGTTCTTC. Residues: CASSSLDSSYNEQFF.

At least ten counts were recorded for this clonotype. The CDR3 reads CASSYDRMNYGYTF. The CDR3 DNA reads as TGTGCCAGCAGTTACGATCGGATGAACTATGGCTACACCTTC. The chain is built from TRBV6-5 and TRBJ1-2, with unresolved D. CDR1 MNHEY and CDR2 SVGAGI come from the germline V gene. The CDR3 has 14 residues. V gave up 2 bases and J gave up 2 bases, with 9 bases separating them.